This TCR beta chain was profiled in a study of lymphopenia after photon versus proton radiotherapy. The germline V and J ends were trimmed by 1 base and 6 bases, with 19 bases remaining between them. The CDR3 sequence is 17 residues long. The germline CDR1 and CDR2 sequences are SGHDN and FVKESK. Study outcomes and limitations: After lymphocyte nadir, photon-treated repertoires showed oligoclonal expansion, especially CD8+ Temra. In patients who died, overall survival fell as post-nadir TCR diversity dropped more. Photon-treated patients lost naive T cells and TCR diversity; proton-treated stayed stable.

This clone was seen just once. Its cognate antigen is unknown. This table comes from immunoSEQ multiplex PCR, and its TCRdb copy is limited to in-frame clones, with some not included. Of 15,000 to 20,000 clones in the sample, roughly 90% are singletons; the top ten hold around 1.7%. The chain has TRBV14 and TRBJ2-1; the D gene is possibly TRBD1 (5 bases). This receptor was identified in a woman in her thirties or forties with cholangiocarcinoma. The sample here was peripheral blood, taken from a patient treated with photon-based radiotherapy. DNA for the CDR3: TGTGCCAGCAGCCAAGGTGGTCAGGGAAGTTGGTTCAATGAGCAGTTCTTC. Translation gives CASSQGGQGSWFNEQFF.